A selection of T cell receptor beta chains follows, all from one sample in a study of shared clonotypes between healthy human individuals. Libraries were prepared by immunoSEQ multiplex PCR; TCRdb keeps only in-frame clonotypes and omits some of them. Among about 500,000 clones listed, 70% to 80% were seen once. The sample consisted of PBMCs. Receptor source: a woman in her forties in good health. Some clones in this sample may be carry-over from other donors' samples. CDR3s include the opening cysteine and the closing phenylalanine or tryptophan. Each record gives: clone size, V gene, CDR3 protein. Only some rows state a clone size, as once, few, many or a class for expanded clones.

>-|TRBV2
CASSGAQRPETQYF
>-|TRBV29-1
CSVVSLAGYNEQFF
>-|TRBV18
CASSPAGTAHEKLFF
>-|TRBV7-2
CASSLGQTGNTIYF
>-|TRBV19
CASSEQGLRYNEQFF
>-|TRBV5-6
CASSSRAGGYGYTF
>-|TRBV21-1
CASSNRRTGAMVEDYEQYF
>few|TRBV10-3
CAISGLRGGYTF
>-|TRBV11-2
CASSPRQGKGTDTQYF
>few|TRBV5-1
CASSYPPRGGGADEQYF
>-|TRBV7-6
CASSFGTTETQYF
>-|TRBV5-1
CASTLAGVNTGELFF
>-|TRBV28
CASSRQETIYGYTF
>-|TRBV28
CASTRLAGEAGANVLTF
>many|TRBV6-6
CASSYGGYSNQPQHF
>-|TRBV30
CAWSGGNQPQHF
>many|TRBV28
CASRGGRRDDGYTF
>few|TRBV30
CAWSLGHKRNTEAFF
>-|TRBV5-1
CASSLAGHLDEQFF
>once|TRBV5-6
CASSSQGTDTQYF
>-|TRBV7-9
CASSPQGGGHEQFF
>many|TRBV4-3
CASSQDFGGTEAFF
>-|TRBV27
CASKLAGGPGSYEQYF
>once|TRBV4-2
CASSQDGVTGELFF
>few|TRBV7-2
CASSLSPRAVNQPQHF
>once|TRBV18
CASSPFGLSGNTIYF
>-|TRBV7-9
CASSLGRGPPYEQYF
>-|TRBV27
CASSLSWRQGDYGYTF
>once|TRBV28
CASSLSRDARRAFF
>-|TRBV6-6
CASRRTGNGDTEAFF
>-|TRBV7-2
CASSLAGVRTEAFF
>once|TRBV5-1
CASSLDRGNIYGYTF
>once|TRBV28
CASNSAYSNQPQHF
>-|TRBV30
CAFGLARIYNEQFF
>-|TRBV6-1
CASSRAEANYGYTF
>-|TRBV28
CASSFRQGAGELFF
>-|TRBV4-2
CASSRGGSGNTIYF
>-|TRBV19
CASSIDRSTDTQYF
>-|TRBV4-3
CASSQDRREGQPQHF
>few|TRBV19
CASSIDGVMNTEAFF
>-|TRBV27
CASSLGGYSNQPQHF
>-|TRBV7-2
CASSLVGGQWAFF
>-|TRBV2
CASSETSAMHTGELFF
>-|TRBV5-4
CASSRGGIYEQYF
>-|TRBV9
CASSPRVNTEAFF
>-|TRBV12-5
CASGDSGQSRELFF
>-|TRBV2
CASNGASSYNEQFF
>-|TRBV28
CASSFPDEQYF
>-|TRBV5-6
CASSPWDRRLSSNQPQHF
>-|TRBV18
CASSPNYLSGANVLTF
>-|TRBV27
CASSLMAGSNEQFF
>-|TRBV5-6
CASSSSGSRYNEQFF
>-|TRBV7-2
CASSLTGGRYNEQFF
>-|TRBV29-1
CSVEGPTSGRGGDEQFF
>-|TRBV11-3
CASSLDGEQFF